This T cell receptor (beta chain) was sequenced during a study of T cells in Graves' hyperthyroidism and ophthalmopathy. Germline CDR1 reads PRHDT; CDR2 reads FYEKMQ (reference sequence). Trimming cost V 1 base and J 6 bases; bases outside gene matches: 10. CDR3 size: 16 residues. Active moderate-to-severe ophthalmopathy, Clinical Activity Score at least 3, NOSPECS at least 4, under 3 months' duration. This clonotype was observed at least ten times. Regions amplified from RNA transcripts were the TCR beta CDR3 regions. The TCR CDR3 first-round RT-PCR relied on the HTBI primer set. Each CDR3 protein is one row after TCRdb ran MiXCR on the multiplex PCR reads. The sample lists 400,000 to 600,000 distinct CDR3 sequences, about 16% occurring once.

The J gene is TRBJ1-2, the V gene TRBV13; 8 bases match TRBD1. The sequencing sample was made of blood. This TCR came from a woman in her 30s with Graves' ophthalmopathy. CDR3 in DNA: TGTGCCAGCAGCTTAGAAGGATACAGGGGGGATGATGGCTACACCTTC. Translation: CASSLEGYRGDDGYTF.